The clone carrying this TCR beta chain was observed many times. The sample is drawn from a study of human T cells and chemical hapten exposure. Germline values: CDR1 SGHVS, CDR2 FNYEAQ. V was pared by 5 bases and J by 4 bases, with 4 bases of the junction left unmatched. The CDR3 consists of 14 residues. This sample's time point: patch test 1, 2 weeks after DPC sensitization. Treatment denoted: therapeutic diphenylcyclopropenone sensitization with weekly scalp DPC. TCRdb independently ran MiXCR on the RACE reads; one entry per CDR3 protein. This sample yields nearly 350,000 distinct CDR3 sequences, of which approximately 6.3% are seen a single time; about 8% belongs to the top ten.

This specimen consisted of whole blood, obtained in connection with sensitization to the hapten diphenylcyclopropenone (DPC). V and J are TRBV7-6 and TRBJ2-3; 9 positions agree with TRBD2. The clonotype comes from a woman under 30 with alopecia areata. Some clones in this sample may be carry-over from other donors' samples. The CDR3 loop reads CASSRAGGPDTQYF. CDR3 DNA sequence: TGTGCCAGCAGCCGGGCGGGGGGGCCAGATACGCAGTATTTT.